This is a list of T cell receptor beta chains from one sample in a study of blood T cell repertoires in COVID-19. Assay: immunoSEQ multiplex PCR; the TCRdb copy retains only in-frame clones and omits some. The sample consists of 150,000 to 200,000 clones, more than 70% of them appearing once. Sample: peripheral blood. The receptors stem from a woman in her 70s who had recovered from COVID-19. Each CDR3 is given with its conserved first and last residue. The D gene is left open where the match is weak. Clone size is given for some rows only: seen once, a few or many times, or a class if the clone is expanded.

J gene | D gene | clone size | V gene | CDR3 DNA | CDR3 protein
TRBJ1-4 | NA | NA | TRBV6-6 | TGTGCCAGCAGTATGGAGGTGGGGGAAAAACTGTTTTTT | CASSMEVGEKLFF
TRBJ2-1 | TRBD2 | NA | TRBV5-5 | TGTGCCAGCAGCAACGGACTAGCGGCCTACAATGAGCAGTTCTTC | CASSNGLAAYNEQFF
TRBJ1-2 | TRBD1 | NA | TRBV5-1 | TGCGCCAGCAGCGCCATCCCGGGACAGGGATTCCATGGCTACACCTTC | CASSAIPGQGFHGYTF
TRBJ2-6 | TRBD1 | NA | TRBV27 | TGTGCCAGCAGTTCCGGGACAGGGATATCCGGGGCCAACGTCCTGACTTTC | CASSSGTGISGANVLTF
TRBJ1-5 | NA | NA | TRBV6-5 | TGTGCCAGCAGGAGGACAGCCCGAAATCAGCCCCAGCATTTT | CASRRTARNQPQHF
TRBJ2-1 | TRBD2 | NA | TRBV6-6 | TGTGCCAGCAGTTACCCGGGACTAGCGGGTGATGAGCAGTTCTTC | CASSYPGLAGDEQFF
TRBJ1-1 | TRBD1 | few | TRBV7-3 | TGTGCCAGCAGCGGACAGGGAGGCACTGAAGCTTTCTTT | CASSGQGGTEAFF
TRBJ1-2 | NA | NA | TRBV5-1 | TGCGCCAGCAGCTTGGGGCTGGATAGGGGAAGCTATGGCTACACCTTC | CASSLGLDRGSYGYTF
TRBJ1-2 | TRBD1 | NA | TRBV15 | TGTGCCACCAGCGGCAACAGGGGCCCCTATGGCTACACCTTC | CATSGNRGPYGYTF
TRBJ2-3 | NA | NA | TRBV18 | TGTGCCAGCTCACCACTGGCCAGGGCTAGCACAGATACGCAGTATTTT | CASSPLARASTDTQYF
TRBJ2-3 | NA | few | TRBV7-3 | TGTGCCAGCAGCCCGAGAACTACCACAGATACGCAGTATTTT | CASSPRTTTDTQYF
TRBJ2-1 | TRBD2 | NA | TRBV5-1 | TGCGCCAGCTGGGCGGGAGGGCCAGGCAATGAGCAGTTCTTC | CASWAGGPGNEQFF
TRBJ1-1 | NA | NA | TRBV7-9 | TGTGCCAGCAGCCCCCGGCGGGGCTGGGACACTGAAGCTTTCTTT | CASSPRRGWDTEAFF
TRBJ1-2 | NA | NA | TRBV2 | TGTGCCAGCAGTGAGGGCAGGCCCTATGGCTACACCTTC | CASSEGRPYGYTF
TRBJ1-2 | TRBD1 | NA | TRBV18 | TGTGCCAGCTCACCACCGGGGCAGGGGGCAGGCTACACCTTC | CASSPPGQGAGYTF
TRBJ2-3 | TRBD2 | NA | TRBV4-2 | TGTGCCAGCAGCCAAGACTTCGCGGGAGGGAGCGCAGATACGCAGTATTTT | CASSQDFAGGSADTQYF
TRBJ1-4 | TRBD1 | NA | TRBV5-4 | TGTGCCAGCAGCCCCGGGACAGGGAAGTTTGGTGAAAAACTGTTTTTT | CASSPGTGKFGEKLFF
TRBJ1-5 | NA | NA | TRBV25-1 | TGTGCCAGCAGTGGGGGTGGGGGGTGGCAGCCCCAGCATTTT | CASSGGGGWQPQHF
TRBJ1-2 | NA | NA | TRBV6-4 | TGTGCCAGCAGTGACTCGATCGCCACAGGACAGTATGGCTACACCTTC | CASSDSIATGQYGYTF
TRBJ2-5 | NA | few | TRBV2 | TGTGCCAGCGGCATGGGGGGTTGGGAGACCCAGTACTTC | CASGMGGWETQYF
TRBJ2-5 | NA | NA | TRBV10-3 | NA | CAISGGKRPSTSNAETQYF
TRBJ1-2 | TRBD1 | NA | TRBV30 | TGTGCCTGGAGTTATGACAGGGACTATGGCTACACCTTC | CAWSYDRDYGYTF
TRBJ1-4 | TRBD1 | NA | TRBV15 | TGTGCCACCAGCAGCGATCCTACAGGGGTGAAACTGTTTTTT | CATSSDPTGVKLFF
TRBJ1-5 | NA | NA | TRBV6-2/TRBV6-3 | TGTGCCAGCAGTCCATGGGGGGGGGTGAATCAGCCCCAGCATTTT | CASSPWGGVNQPQHF
TRBJ2-7 | TRBD1 | NA | TRBV5-8 | TGTGCCAGCAGCTTGCCCGGGACAGTCGAGCAGTACTTC | CASSLPGTVEQYF
TRBJ2-2 | TRBD2 | NA | TRBV3-1/TRBV3-2 | TGTGCCAGCAGCCACCTCGGGGGGACCGGGGAGCTGTTTTTT | CASSHLGGTGELFF
TRBJ1-1 | NA | NA | TRBV6-1 | TGTGCCAGCAGTCCAGGGTGGAACACTGAAGCTTTCTTT | CASSPGWNTEAFF
TRBJ2-7 | NA | NA | TRBV15 | TGTGCCACCAGCCCCCGGACCGGGGCGGGAGAGCAGTACTTC | CATSPRTGAGEQYF
TRBJ1-5 | NA | NA | TRBV15 | TGTGCCACCAGCAGAGACCCGGGGGGGGCCTGGAATCAGCCCCAGCATTTT | CATSRDPGGAWNQPQHF
TRBJ1-3 | NA | NA | TRBV6-5 | TGTGCCAGCAGCCGTCAGTCCTCTGGAAACACCATATATTTT | CASSRQSSGNTIYF
TRBJ2-6 | NA | once | TRBV19 | TGTGCCAGTAACGGGTACTCTGGGGCCAACGTCCTGACTTTC | CASNGYSGANVLTF
TRBJ2-7 | NA | once | TRBV11-2 | TGTGCCAGCAGCTTCGACAGAACCTACGAGCAGTACTTC | CASSFDRTYEQYF
TRBJ1-4 | NA | NA | TRBV29-1 | TGCAGCGCCCCAGGGGCAGCCGGGGAAAAACTGTTTTTT | CSAPGAAGEKLFF
TRBJ1-2 | NA | NA | TRBV3-1/TRBV3-2 | TGTGCCAGCAGCCAGGCGGGTGGGTATGGCTACACCTTC | CASSQAGGYGYTF
TRBJ1-5 | NA | NA | TRBV12-3/TRBV12-4 | TGTGCCAGCAGGGGGAAACCGGGATCCTCACAGCATTTT | CASRGKPGSSQHF
TRBJ2-2 | TRBD1 | NA | TRBV18 | TGTGCCAGCTCACCGGGGACAGTCAGGGCCGGGGAGCTGTTTTTT | CASSPGTVRAGELFF
TRBJ1-2 | NA | NA | TRBV28 | TGTGCCACCACCCGGGGTATACTCTATGGCTACACCTTC | CATTRGILYGYTF
TRBJ2-7 | TRBD2 | NA | TRBV6-6 | TGTGCCAGCAGAATAGCGGGATTCTCCTACGAGCAGTACTTC | CASRIAGFSYEQYF
TRBJ1-5 | NA | once | TRBV5-1 | TGCGCCAGCAGCTTGGGGGCGGGCGGTGGGGAGCCCCAGCATTTT | CASSLGAGGGEPQHF
TRBJ2-7 | NA | once | TRBV25-1 | TGTGCCAGCAGTGAAGGTAGGGGAGGAGAGCAGTACTTC | CASSEGRGGEQYF
TRBJ2-5 | TRBD2 | NA | TRBV15 | TGTGCCACCAGCAGAGGAACTAGCGGAGAGACCCAGTACTTC | CATSRGTSGETQYF
TRBJ2-6 | TRBD1 | NA | TRBV2 | TGTGCCAGCAGTCCCGGACAGGGGGCCGGGGCCAACGTCCTGACTTTC | CASSPGQGAGANVLTF
TRBJ2-5 | TRBD2 | NA | TRBV20-1 | TGCAGTGCTAGTAGTACTAGCGACACGGAGACCCAGTACTTC | CSASSTSDTETQYF
TRBJ2-2 | TRBD2 | NA | TRBV5-4 | TGTGCCAGCAGCCCGCCGGGACTAGCGGGGGGAAACACCGGGGAGCTGTTTTTT | CASSPPGLAGGNTGELFF
TRBJ1-2 | TRBD1 | NA | TRBV19 | TGTGCCAGCTCCGAACAGGGGAATGGCTATGGCTACACCTTC | CASSEQGNGYGYTF
TRBJ1-2 | NA | NA | TRBV29-1 | TGCAGCTCCCAGGGAGGTGGCTACACCTTC | CSSQGGGYTF
TRBJ1-5 | NA | NA | TRBV7-9 | TGTGCCAGCACCCCGGACGGGCCGGGGAGGCAGCCCCAGCATTTT | CASTPDGPGRQPQHF
TRBJ1-5 | NA | NA | TRBV19 | TGTGCCAGTGGAGGAACCCCCGATCGCAATCAGCCCCAGCATTTT | CASGGTPDRNQPQHF
TRBJ1-1 | NA | NA | TRBV28 | TGTGCCAGCATCCGGTACACTGAAGCTTTCTTT | CASIRYTEAFF
TRBJ2-3 | TRBD2 | NA | TRBV19 | TGTGCCAGTAGTAGACGACTAGCGGGAGACGCAGATACGCAGTATTTT | CASSRRLAGDADTQYF
TRBJ2-1 | NA | few | TRBV2 | TGTGCCAGCAGTCCGACTGAAAATGAGCAGTTCTTC | CASSPTENEQFF
TRBJ1-5 | TRBD1 | NA | TRBV15 | TGTGCCACCAGCCCCGGGACAGCCTCAAGTCAGCCCCAGCATTTT | CATSPGTASSQPQHF
TRBJ1-1 | NA | NA | TRBV10-3 | TGTGCCATCAACGGCGGGGGGGCTCACACTGAAGCTTTCTTT | CAINGGGAHTEAFF
TRBJ2-7 | NA | NA | TRBV2 | TGTGCCAGCATTATGGGGACTTACTCCTACGAGCAGTACTTC | CASIMGTYSYEQYF
TRBJ1-2 | TRBD1 | NA | TRBV6-5 | TGTGCCAGCAGGGACAGGGGGCATGGCTACACCTTC | CASRDRGHGYTF
TRBJ1-2 | NA | NA | TRBV28 | TGTGCCAGCAGTTTATACAGGGATGGCTACACCTTC | CASSLYRDGYTF
TRBJ1-1 | TRBD1 | few | TRBV5-8 | TGTGCCAGCAGCCCAGGGGGGATAATGAACACTGAAGCTTTCTTT | CASSPGGIMNTEAFF
TRBJ1-1 | TRBD1 | NA | TRBV3-1/TRBV3-2 | TGTGCCAGCAGCCCCGGACAGGGGACGTTTGACACTGAAGCTTTCTTT | CASSPGQGTFDTEAFF
TRBJ1-2 | NA | NA | TRBV7-3 | TGTGCCAGCAGCCCTAGCGGACCGGCGGGCTACACCTTC | CASSPSGPAGYTF